Described below is a single T cell receptor beta chain sequence and its context. Its antigen is unidentified. This sample stems from a study of T cell clonotyping in hematopoietic cell transplantation. Libraries were prepared by immunoSEQ multiplex PCR; TCRdb keeps only in-frame clonotypes and omits some of them. This sample yields approximately 42,000 clones, of which 95% are seen a single time; approximately 0.94% belongs to the top ten. The V gene lost 0 bases and the J gene lost 2 bases, with 7 bases spanning the gap. This CDR3 is built from 13 residues. From germline, CDR1 is GTSNPN and CDR2 SVGIG (reference sequence). Findings of the study overall: Pathologically expanded recipient clonotypes increased progressively from day 30 to day 180 as diversity fell. CD4 and CD8 repertoire contributions could not be separated without sorting. Few recipient clonotypes overlapped donors; over 95% were de novo at given depth.

This clonotype originated in a man younger than 45 in good health. Some clones in this sample may be carry-over from other donors' samples. The specimen was peripheral blood mononuclear cells. The chain couples TRBV30 to TRBJ1-2; D remains unclear. The CDR3 protein is CAWSVSGNYGYTF. As DNA, the CDR3 is TGTGCCTGGAGTGTATCGGGAAACTATGGCTACACCTTC.